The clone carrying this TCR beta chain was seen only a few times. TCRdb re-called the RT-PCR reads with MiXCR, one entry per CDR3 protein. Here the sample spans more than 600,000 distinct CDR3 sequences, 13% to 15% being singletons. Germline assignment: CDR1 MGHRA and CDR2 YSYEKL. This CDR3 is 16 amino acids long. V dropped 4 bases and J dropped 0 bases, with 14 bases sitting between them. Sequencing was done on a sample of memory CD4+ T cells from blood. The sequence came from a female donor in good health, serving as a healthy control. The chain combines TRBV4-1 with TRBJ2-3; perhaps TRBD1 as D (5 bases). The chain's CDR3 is CASSLDTRVSTDTQYF. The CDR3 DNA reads TGCGCCAGCAGCCTAGATACCAGGGTGAGCACAGATACGCAGTATTTT.